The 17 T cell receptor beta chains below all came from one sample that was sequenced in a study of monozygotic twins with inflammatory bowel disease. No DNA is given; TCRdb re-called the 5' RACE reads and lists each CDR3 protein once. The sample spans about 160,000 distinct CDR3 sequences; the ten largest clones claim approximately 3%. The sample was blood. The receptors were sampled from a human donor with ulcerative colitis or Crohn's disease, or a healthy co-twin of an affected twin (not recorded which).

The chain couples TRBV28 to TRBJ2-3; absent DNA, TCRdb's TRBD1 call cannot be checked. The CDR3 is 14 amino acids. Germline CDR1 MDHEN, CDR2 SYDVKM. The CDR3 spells CASSSQGVPDTQYF.

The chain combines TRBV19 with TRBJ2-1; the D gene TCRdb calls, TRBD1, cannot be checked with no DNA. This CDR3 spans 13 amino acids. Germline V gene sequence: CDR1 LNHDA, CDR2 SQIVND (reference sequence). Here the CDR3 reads CASSISRNNEQFF.

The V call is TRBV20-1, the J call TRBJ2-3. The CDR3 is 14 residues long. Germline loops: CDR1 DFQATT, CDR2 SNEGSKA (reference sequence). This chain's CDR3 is CSARRASEADTQYF.

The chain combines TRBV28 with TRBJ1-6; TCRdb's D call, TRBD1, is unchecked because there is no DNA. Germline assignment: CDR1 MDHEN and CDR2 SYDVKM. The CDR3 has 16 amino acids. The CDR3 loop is CASSLTRYRENSPLHF.

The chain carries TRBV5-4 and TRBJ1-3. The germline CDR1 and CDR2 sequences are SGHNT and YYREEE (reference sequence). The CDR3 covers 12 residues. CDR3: CASSVEGNTIYF. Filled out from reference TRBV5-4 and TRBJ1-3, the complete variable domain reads ETGVTQSPTHLIKTRGQQVTLRCSSQSGHNTVSWYQQALGQGPQFIFQYYREEENGRGNFPPRFSGLQFPNYSSELNVNALELDDSALYLCASSVEGNTIYFGEGSWLTVV.

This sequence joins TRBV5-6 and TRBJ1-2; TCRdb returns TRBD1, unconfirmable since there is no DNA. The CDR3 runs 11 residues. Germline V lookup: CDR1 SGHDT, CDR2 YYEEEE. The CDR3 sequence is CASSNGQGWAF.

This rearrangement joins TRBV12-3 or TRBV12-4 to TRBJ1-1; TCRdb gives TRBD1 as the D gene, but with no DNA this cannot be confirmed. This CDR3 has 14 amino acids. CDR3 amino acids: CASSAAGGTTEAFF.

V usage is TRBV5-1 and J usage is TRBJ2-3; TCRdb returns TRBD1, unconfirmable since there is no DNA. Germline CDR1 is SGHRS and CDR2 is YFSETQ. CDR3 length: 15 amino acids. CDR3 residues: CASSLDGPDTDTQYF.

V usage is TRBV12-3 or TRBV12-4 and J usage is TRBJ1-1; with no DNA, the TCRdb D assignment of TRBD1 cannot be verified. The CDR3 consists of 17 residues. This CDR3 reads CASTPVAGGNRWTEAFF.

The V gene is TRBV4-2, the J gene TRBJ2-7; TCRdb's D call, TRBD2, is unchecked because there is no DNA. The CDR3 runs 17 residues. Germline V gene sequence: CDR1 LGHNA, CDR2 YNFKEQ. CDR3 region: CASSNAGSLGESYEQYF.

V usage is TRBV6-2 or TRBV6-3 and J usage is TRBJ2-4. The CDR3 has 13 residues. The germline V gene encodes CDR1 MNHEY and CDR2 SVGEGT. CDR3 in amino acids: CASSQVPKNIQYF.

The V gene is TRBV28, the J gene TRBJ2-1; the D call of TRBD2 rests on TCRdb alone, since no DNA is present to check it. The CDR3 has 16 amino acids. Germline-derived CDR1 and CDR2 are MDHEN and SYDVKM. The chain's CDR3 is CASSPEREGLHNEQFF.

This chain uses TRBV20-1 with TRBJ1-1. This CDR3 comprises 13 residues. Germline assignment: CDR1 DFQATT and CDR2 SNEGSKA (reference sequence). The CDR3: CSASSSDDAEAFF.

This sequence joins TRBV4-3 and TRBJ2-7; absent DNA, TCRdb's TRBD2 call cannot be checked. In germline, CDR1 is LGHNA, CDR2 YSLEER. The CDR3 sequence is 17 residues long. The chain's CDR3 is CASSLGYSRGQTYEQYF.

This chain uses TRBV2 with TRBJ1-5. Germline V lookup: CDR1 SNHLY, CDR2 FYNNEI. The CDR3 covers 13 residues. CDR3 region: CASQNVANQPQHF.

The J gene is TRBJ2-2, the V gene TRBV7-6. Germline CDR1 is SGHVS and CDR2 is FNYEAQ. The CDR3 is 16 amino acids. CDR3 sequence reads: CASSLEWPENTGELFF.

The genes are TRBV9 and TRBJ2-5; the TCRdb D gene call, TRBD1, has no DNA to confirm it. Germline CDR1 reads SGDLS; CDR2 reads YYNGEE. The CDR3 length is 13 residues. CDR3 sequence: CASSVAGTETQYF.